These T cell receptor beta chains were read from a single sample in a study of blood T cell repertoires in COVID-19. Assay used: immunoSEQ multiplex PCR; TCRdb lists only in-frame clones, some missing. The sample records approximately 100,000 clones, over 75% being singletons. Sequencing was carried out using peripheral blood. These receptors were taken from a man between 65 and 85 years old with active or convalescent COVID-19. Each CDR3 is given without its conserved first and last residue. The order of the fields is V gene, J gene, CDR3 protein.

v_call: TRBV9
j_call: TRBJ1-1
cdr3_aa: ASSVVGASNTEAF

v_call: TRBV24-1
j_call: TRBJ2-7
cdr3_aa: ATSPLGSYEQY

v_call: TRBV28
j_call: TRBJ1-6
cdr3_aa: ASKPGDLNNSPLH

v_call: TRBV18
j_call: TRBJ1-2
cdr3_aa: ASSPQTGETNYGYT

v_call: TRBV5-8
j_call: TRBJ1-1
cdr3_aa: ASSPNLNTEAF

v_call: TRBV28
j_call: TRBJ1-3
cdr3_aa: ASSLSAGNTIY

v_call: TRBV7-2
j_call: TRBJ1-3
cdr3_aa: ASSLVGGPSGNTIY

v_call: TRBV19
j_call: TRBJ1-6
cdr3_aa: ASRAGPAYNSPLH

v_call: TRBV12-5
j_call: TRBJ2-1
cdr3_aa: ASGLEENNVYNEQF

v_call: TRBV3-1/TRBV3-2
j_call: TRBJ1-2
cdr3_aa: ASSQDRRVNYGYT

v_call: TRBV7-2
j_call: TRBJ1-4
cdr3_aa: ASSLYSGASNEKLF

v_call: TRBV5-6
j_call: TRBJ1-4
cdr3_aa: ASSQVTGYDEKLF

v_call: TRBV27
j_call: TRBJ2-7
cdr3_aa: ASRPQGVGYEQY

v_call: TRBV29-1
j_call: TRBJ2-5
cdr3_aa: SVGFSGETQY

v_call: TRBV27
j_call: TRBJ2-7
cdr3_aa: ASRHTGTGEQY

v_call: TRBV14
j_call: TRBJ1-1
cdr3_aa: ASSQQRLTEAF

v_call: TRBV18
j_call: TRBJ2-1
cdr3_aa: ASSPSSTSGSYNEQF

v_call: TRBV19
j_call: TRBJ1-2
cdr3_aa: ASSIHRTTANYGYT

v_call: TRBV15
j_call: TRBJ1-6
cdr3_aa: ATSRDRGEDSPLH

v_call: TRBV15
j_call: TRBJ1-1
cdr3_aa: ATSRDMNTEAF

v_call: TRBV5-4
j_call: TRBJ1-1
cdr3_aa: ASSLAYSLTEAF

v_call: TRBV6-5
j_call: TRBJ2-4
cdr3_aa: ASRLTGQKNIQY

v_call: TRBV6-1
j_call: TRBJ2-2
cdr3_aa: ASSGPWRGNIGELF

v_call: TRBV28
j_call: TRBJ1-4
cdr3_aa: ASRGPGQGPEKLF

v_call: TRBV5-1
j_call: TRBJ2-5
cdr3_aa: ASNSGRAEETQY

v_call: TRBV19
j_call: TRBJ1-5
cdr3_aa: ASSFPGGAQPQH

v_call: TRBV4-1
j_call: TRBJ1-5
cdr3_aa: ASSPAVGGYQPQH

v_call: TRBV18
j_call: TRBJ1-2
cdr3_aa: ASSPGSAGNGYT

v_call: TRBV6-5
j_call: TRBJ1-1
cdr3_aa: AGGQGLEAF

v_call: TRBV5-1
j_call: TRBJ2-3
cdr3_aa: ASAGGDPGTDTQY

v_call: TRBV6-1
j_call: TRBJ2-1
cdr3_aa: ASSEDGSYNEQF

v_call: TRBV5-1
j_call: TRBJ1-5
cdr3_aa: ASSLGTEGQPQH

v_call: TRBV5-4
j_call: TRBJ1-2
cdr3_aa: ASSPQTGVFYGYT

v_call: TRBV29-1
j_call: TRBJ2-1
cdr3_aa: SVEKGQGGSYNEQF

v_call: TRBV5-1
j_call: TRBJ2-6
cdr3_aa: ASSLQVISSGANVLT

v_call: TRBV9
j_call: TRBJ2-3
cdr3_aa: ASSVVSGSATDTQY

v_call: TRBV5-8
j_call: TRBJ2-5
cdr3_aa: ASSLEGGGKTQY

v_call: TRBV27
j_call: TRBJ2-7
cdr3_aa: ASSLSNLAGQGEQY

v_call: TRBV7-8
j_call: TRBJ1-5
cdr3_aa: ASSLTTGGQPQH

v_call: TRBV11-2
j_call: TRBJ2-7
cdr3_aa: ASSPDRVTTRQY

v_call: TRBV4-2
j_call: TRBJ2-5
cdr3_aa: ASSQGTSGRRRGETQY

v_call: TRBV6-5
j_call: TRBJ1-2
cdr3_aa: ASSYRQGYGYT

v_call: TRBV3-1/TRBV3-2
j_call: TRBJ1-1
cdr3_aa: ASSHKTGKNTEAF

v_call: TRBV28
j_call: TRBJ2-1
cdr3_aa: ASSSTSGRAPDEQF

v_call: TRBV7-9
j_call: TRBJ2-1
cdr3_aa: ASAFGLAFDEQF

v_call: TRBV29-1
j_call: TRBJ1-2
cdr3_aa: SVTRQGSDGYT

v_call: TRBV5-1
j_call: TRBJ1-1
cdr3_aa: ASRQDGPEAF

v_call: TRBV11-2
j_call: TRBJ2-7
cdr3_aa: ASSPRDRVYEQY

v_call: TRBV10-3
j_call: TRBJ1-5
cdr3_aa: AISELNQPQH

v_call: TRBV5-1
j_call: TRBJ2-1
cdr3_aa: ASSLDTVSYNEQF

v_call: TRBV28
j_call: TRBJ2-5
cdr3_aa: ASSRGGTVQETQY

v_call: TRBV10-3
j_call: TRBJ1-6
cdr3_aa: AISELDRGKSPLH

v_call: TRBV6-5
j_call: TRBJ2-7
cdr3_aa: ASSRRTGRNEQY

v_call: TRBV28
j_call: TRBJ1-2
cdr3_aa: ASRAGTGGGGYGYT

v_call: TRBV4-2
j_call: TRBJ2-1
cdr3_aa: ASSQRDFNEQF

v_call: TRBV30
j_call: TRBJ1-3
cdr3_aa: AWRTGYSGNTIY

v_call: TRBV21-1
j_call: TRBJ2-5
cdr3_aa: ASSKPTSPDQETQY

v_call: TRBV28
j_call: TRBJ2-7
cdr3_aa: ASSPSGTSQYEQY

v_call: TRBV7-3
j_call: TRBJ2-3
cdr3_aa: ASSLYSSTDTQY